Below are 7 T cell receptor beta chains sequenced from a single sample in a study of blood T cell repertoires in COVID-19. The repertoire was sequenced with immunoSEQ multiplex PCR; TCRdb's copy has only in-frame clones and lacks some. The repertoire holds around 140,000 clones, 78% seen once, with roughly 2% in the top ten. Sequencing was carried out using peripheral blood. These receptors were obtained from a woman aged 55 to 70 with acute or convalescent COVID-19.

The rearrangement links TRBV5-4 to TRBJ2-1; TRBD2 is a possible D gene (5 bases). CDR1 is SGHNT, CDR2 YYREEE, per germline (reference sequence). The germline V and J ends were trimmed by 4 bases and 5 bases, with 10 bases remaining between them. The CDR3 loop spans 13 amino acids. In DNA form, the CDR3 reads TGTGCCAGCAGCCCAGAGCGGCACAATGAGCAGTTCTTC. Translating it yields CASSPERHNEQFF. The full variable domain, rest sourced from reference TRBV5-4 and TRBJ2-1, is ETGVTQSPTHLIKTRGQQVTLRCSSQSGHNTVSWYQQALGQGPQFIFQYYREEENGRGNFPPRFSGLQFPNYSSELNVNALELDDSALYLCASSPERHNEQFFGPGTRLTVL.

V gene TRBV15 combines with J gene TRBJ2-1; 10 positions match TRBD2. The CDR3 consists of 15 residues. The germline CDR1 and CDR2 sequences are LNHNV and YYDKDF (reference sequence). The junction had 9 bases not matched to a gene; V was cut back by 6 bases and J by 7 bases. CDR3 coding DNA: TGTGCCACCAGGACAGCGGGAGGGCCGAAAAATGAGCAGTTCTTC. Protein sequence: CATRTAGGPKNEQFF.

This sequence joins TRBV5-1 and TRBJ2-2; 11 positions agree with TRBD2. Per germline, CDR1 SGHRS and CDR2 YFSETQ. The CDR3 spans 16 residues. After removal of 4 bases from V and 1 base from J, the junction contained 3 bases not matched to a gene. In DNA, the CDR3 is TGCGCCAGCAGCCCCCTAGCGGGAGGGAACACCGGGGAGCTGTTTTTT. It yields the protein CASSPLAGGNTGELFF.

J is TRBJ1-6 and V is TRBV6-5, with TRBD1 matching 8 bases. CDR1 and CDR2 (germline): MNHEY, SVGAGI. The ends lost 5 bases at V and 7 bases at J; junction bases unmatched: 7. The CDR3 totals 15 residues. The CDR3 spells CASSPDRAGNSPLHF. The CDR3 DNA sequence: TGTGCCAGCAGTCCGGACAGGGCCGGGAATTCACCCCTCCACTTT.

The table lists this clone with a few counts. V is TRBV5-1 and J is TRBJ2-1; TRBD2 agrees at 8 bases. Looked up from germline, CDR1 is SGHRS and CDR2 is YFSETQ. With 0 bases clipped from V and 2 bases from J, the junction kept 7 bases outside the gene matches. The CDR3 runs 17 residues. CDR3 in DNA: TGCGCCAGCAGCTTGGAGGGCCCTAGCGGGCCCTACAATGAGCAGTTCTTC. The encoded protein is CASSLEGPSGPYNEQFF.

This clone was seen a handful of times. The chain uses TRBV2 and TRBJ1-2; no definite D call. The CDR3 spans 13 residues. Germline V lookup: CDR1 SNHLY, CDR2 FYNNEI. Trimming removed 5 bases at V and 3 bases at J, with 10 bases between. The CDR3 here is CASSQTPYYGYTF. The CDR3 nucleotides are TGTGCCAGCAGTCAGACACCTTACTATGGCTACACCTTC.

This sequence joins TRBV28 and TRBJ1-2; D gene ambiguous. The CDR3 is 15 amino acids. Germline V gene data show CDR1 as MDHEN and CDR2 as SYDVKM. V lost 8 bases and J lost 4, with 20 bases in between. DNA of the CDR3: TGTGCCAGCCATTTCGGTTCCGGTATGATCTATGGCTACACCTTC. Residues: CASHFGSGMIYGYTF.